Listed here is a single TCR beta chain. Trimming pared 3 bases from V and 3 bases from J, leaving 17 bases between. The CDR3 consists of 16 residues. Germline assignment: CDR1 WSHSY and CDR2 SAAADI. This sample is drawn from a study of T cells in localized non-small cell lung cancer. Generated by immunoSEQ multiplex PCR, the TCRdb table keeps only in-frame clones and is missing some. In the table there are several hundred clones, less than 25% of which are singletons. The receptor's source is a man between 40 and 70 years old with stage I squamous cell lung carcinoma. The sample was normal lung tissue next to the tumor, taken before any cancer treatment. J is TRBJ2-5 and V is TRBV10-2, with TRBD2 as a possible D gene (6 bases). Written as DNA, the CDR3 is TGCGCCAGCAGTGAAACCCCCGGGAGCCCCAAAGAGACCCAGTACTTC. It codes for CASSETPGSPKETQYF.